This entry lists 27 T cell receptor beta chains sequenced from one sample in a study of T-cell reconstitution after alpha-beta-depleted transplantation in children. Unique molecular identifiers were incorporated into the prepared TCRbeta library. MiXCR, run by TCRdb on the PCR reads, gives a single entry per CDR3 protein. The profile shows hundreds of thousands of distinct CDR3 sequences, 10% to 15% of them singletons. The sequences come from PBMCs, mostly from graft donor cells, collected 360 days after TCRalphabeta/CD19-depleted stem cell transplant. The receptors here all came from a male patient younger than 18 who had a stem cell transplant for acute myeloid leukemia, so the T cells may come from the graft donor.

The chain combines TRBV20-1 with TRBJ2-7; D is perhaps TRBD2 (5 bases). The V gene's germline CDR1 is DFQATT and CDR2 SNEGSKA (reference sequence). Trimming shortened V by 5 bases and J by 0 bases, and 17 bases separated the two germline ends. CDR3 length equals 15 residues. CDR3 sequence reads: CSAEVSVPDSYEQYF. Here the CDR3 DNA reads TGCAGTGCTGAAGTTAGCGTCCCGGACTCCTACGAGCAGTACTTC.

This clonotype was detected many times. The chain combines TRBV27 with TRBJ2-5, with 12 nucleotides matching TRBD2. The germline CDR1 and CDR2 sequences are MNHEY and SMNVEV (reference sequence). The length of the CDR3 is 15 residues. Trimming at V came to 3 bases and at J to 2 bases, leaving 1 base not matched to a gene. The CDR3 spells CASSFGLAGQETQYF. CDR3 DNA: TGTGCCAGCAGTTTCGGACTAGCGGGGCAAGAGACCCAGTACTTC.

The table lists this clonotype with a few counts. The rearrangement joins TRBV12-3 or TRBV12-4 to TRBJ1-1; no clear D. The V and J ends lost 0 bases and 1 base respectively, with 6 bases between them. The CDR3 has 14 amino acids. CDR3 in amino acids: CASSLAHRNTEAFF. CDR3 nucleotide sequence: TGTGCCAGCAGTTTAGCCCATAGGAACACTGAAGCTTTCTTT.

V and J are TRBV10-3 and TRBJ2-7; unclear D gene. The germline V and J ends were trimmed by 4 bases and 6 bases, with 7 bases remaining between them. The CDR3 length is 11 residues. Germline V gene data show CDR1 as ENHRY and CDR2 as SYGVKD. The CDR3: CAISAMGEQYF. The CDR3 DNA reads as TGTGCCATCAGTGCGATGGGCGAGCAGTACTTC.

This rearrangement joins TRBV11-2 to TRBJ2-2; 8 bases agree with TRBD2. Germline CDR1 SGHAT, CDR2 FQNNGV. The V segment lost 1 base and the J segment 6 bases; nucleotides outside the gene matches: 13. The CDR3 runs 18 residues. This CDR3 is CASSLVGSRAGGSGELFF. The CDR3 DNA is TGTGCCAGCAGCTTAGTAGGGTCGAGGGCGGGAGGTTCCGGGGAGCTGTTTTTT.

This clonotype showed up just a few times. The chain is built from TRBV7-8 and TRBJ2-1; D is ambiguous. Per germline, CDR1 SGHVS and CDR2 FQNEAQ. V lost 5 bases to trimming and J lost 7 bases, with 21 bases between them. The CDR3 runs 16 residues. The chain's CDR3 is CASSPLGYSRRNEQFF. CDR3 nucleotides: TGTGCCAGCAGCCCCCTAGGATACAGTCGTCGGAATGAGCAGTTCTTC.

The rearrangement uses TRBV28 and TRBJ1-2; 10 bases agree with TRBD1. The CDR3 sequence is 14 residues long. Germline trimming cut 3 bases from V and 7 bases from J; bases unmatched to any gene: 5. The germline V gene encodes CDR1 MDHEN and CDR2 SYDVKM. The CDR3 coding sequence is TGTGCCAGCAGTTTTCGACAGGGGGCGCGTGGCTACACCTTC. This gives the protein CASSFRQGARGYTF.

This clonotype was observed a few times. This chain connects TRBV29-1 to TRBJ1-1; D unclear. Germline lookup yields CDR1 SQVTM and CDR2 ANQGSEA. The length of the CDR3 is 11 residues. Trimming pared 7 bases from V and 4 bases from J, leaving 10 bases between. Here the CDR3 reads CSAGLGTEAFF. The DNA of the CDR3 is TGCAGCGCTGGGCTGGGCACTGAAGCTTTCTTT.

This clonotype was recorded many times. The gene calls are TRBV28 and TRBJ2-7, with unresolved D. V was shortened by 3 bases and J by 3 bases, with 12 bases between the two germline ends. The CDR3 covers 14 residues. The germline gives CDR1 MDHEN, CDR2 SYDVKM. The CDR3 loop is CASSFPTRNYEQYF. The CDR3 coding sequence is TGTGCCAGCAGTTTCCCGACGAGAAACTACGAGCAGTACTTC.

The V gene is TRBV30, the J gene TRBJ1-1; the D gene is possibly TRBD1 (5 bases). The ends were cut back, 8 bases at V and 7 bases at J, with 11 bases in the middle. The CDR3 covers 10 residues. The germline V gene encodes CDR1 GTSNPN and CDR2 SVGIG (reference sequence). The CDR3 nucleotides are TGTGCCGAACGGGACGGTGAAGCTTTCTTT. This gives the protein CAERDGEAFF.

The CDR3: CASSSPRGGRLQETQYF. In nucleotides, the CDR3 is TGTGCCAGCAGCTCACCCCGGGGGGGACGCCTACAAGAGACCCAGTACTTC. The chain links TRBV7-6 to TRBJ2-5, with TRBD2 matching over 8 bases. Germline trimming cut 4 bases from V and 2 bases from J; bases unmatched to any gene: 12. The CDR3 extends over 17 amino acids. Germline assignment: CDR1 SGHVS and CDR2 FNYEAQ.

This clonotype was detected only a few times. V is TRBV28 and J is TRBJ2-7; D possibly corresponds to TRBD2 (5 bases). From germline, CDR1 is MDHEN and CDR2 SYDVKM. The CDR3 extends over 14 amino acids. Between the trimmed V and J ends, which lost 7 bases and 0 bases, there was a span of 13 bases. The chain's CDR3 is CASNIAPSSYEQYF. The CDR3 DNA reads TGTGCCAGCAACATAGCGCCGAGCTCCTACGAGCAGTACTTC.

The chain uses TRBV20-1 and TRBJ2-5; the match to TRBD2 covers 8 bases. J lost 1 base, V lost 7 bases, and 11 bases had no gene match. The length of the CDR3 is 15 residues. Germline V gene lookup returns CDR1 DFQATT and CDR2 SNEGSKA (reference sequence). CDR3: CSGYGWAGGQETQYF. The CDR3 nucleotides are TGCAGTGGCTACGGATGGGCGGGAGGCCAAGAGACCCAGTACTTC.

The sample holds a few counts of this clonotype. The J gene is TRBJ1-4, the V gene TRBV3-1; tentative D call: TRBD1 (6 bases). Trimming pared 2 bases from V and 3 bases from J, leaving 13 bases between. This CDR3 spans 16 amino acids. Germline CDR1 and CDR2: LGHDT and YNNKEL (reference sequence). CDR3 region: CASSQPSGVPNEKLFF. As DNA, the CDR3 is TGTGCCAGCAGCCAACCGTCAGGGGTTCCTAATGAAAAACTGTTTTTT.

The CDR3 nucleotides are TGTGCCAGCAGCCACCAATCCATCGACAGGGGGCTAAGGGGCGAGCAGTACTTC. Translating it yields CASSHQSIDRGLRGEQYF. The chain has TRBV12-3 or TRBV12-4 and TRBJ2-7, with 10 bases that match TRBD1. This CDR3 has 18 residues. V lost 6 bases, J lost 6 bases, and 20 bases stayed unmatched.

This clonotype was seen at least ten times. The gene calls are TRBV7-3 and TRBJ1-1; weak D call: TRBD1 (6 bases). Germline lookup yields CDR1 SGHTA and CDR2 FQGTGA. The CDR3 has 14 amino acids. Trimming took 2 bases from V and 1 from J, leaving 8 bases between them. The CDR3 sequence is CASSLVGQNTEAFF. The CDR3 coding sequence is TGTGCCAGCAGCTTAGTGGGACAGAACACTGAAGCTTTCTTT.

In this sample, this clonotype turned up a few times. The J gene is TRBJ1-5, the V gene TRBV29-1, with 8 bases aligning to TRBD1. Germline loops: CDR1 SQVTM, CDR2 ANQGSEA. The CDR3 has 14 amino acids. After removal of 6 bases from V and 8 bases from J, the junction contained 12 bases not matched to a gene. The CDR3 bases are TGCAGCGTGTTAAGCGGGACAGGCGGTGAGCCCCAGCATTTT. This encodes CSVLSGTGGEPQHF. The entire variable domain, with the rest obtained from reference TRBV29-1 and TRBJ1-5, is as follows: SAVISQKPSRDICQRGTSLTIQCQVDSQVTMMFWYRQQPGQSLTLIATANQGSEATYESGFVIDKFPISRPNLTFSTLTVSNMSPEDSSIYLCSVLSGTGGEPQHFGDGTRLSIL.

This clonotype came up a few times. The chain is built from TRBV7-3 and TRBJ2-7; 9 positions match TRBD1. This CDR3 is 17 amino acids long. Per the germline V gene, CDR1 is SGHTA and CDR2 is FQGTGA. Trimming took 2 bases from V and 5 from J; bases not matched to a gene: 13. CDR3 sequence: CASSLLQPGQGIHEQYF. DNA for the CDR3: TGTGCCAGCAGCTTACTTCAGCCGGGACAGGGTATCCACGAGCAGTACTTC.

The sample holds a few counts of this clonotype. V usage is TRBV15 and J usage is TRBJ2-3; maybe TRBD1 (5 bases). CDR1 is LNHNV and CDR2 is YYDKDF in the germline V gene (reference sequence). The CDR3 covers 19 residues. Deletions cut 0 bases from V and 0 bases from J, with 19 bases between. CDR3: CATSRDQGQGPLSTDTQYF. For the CDR3, the DNA is TGTGCCACCAGCAGAGATCAAGGGCAGGGCCCACTTAGCACAGATACGCAGTATTTT.

The rearrangement links TRBV7-9 to TRBJ2-7; 8 bases map to TRBD1. CDR1 and CDR2 from the germline V gene are SEHNR and FQNEAQ (reference sequence). The CDR3 has 14 amino acids. The trim removed 6 bases at V and 2 bases at J, leaving 6 bases unmatched. Here the CDR3 reads CASRAGQGPYEQYF. CDR3 sequence (DNA): TGTGCCAGCAGAGCCGGACAGGGCCCCTACGAGCAGTACTTC.

The chain couples TRBV7-8 to TRBJ2-5; unclear D gene. Germline V gene lookup returns CDR1 SGHVS and CDR2 FQNEAQ. This CDR3 has 15 residues. Trimming stripped 5 bases from V and 5 bases from J, with 18 bases between. The CDR3: CASSRDVPFRETQYF. CDR3 nucleotides: TGTGCCAGCAGCCGAGATGTTCCCTTCCGGGAGACCCAGTACTTC. Full variable domain (rest looked up from reference TRBV7-8 and TRBJ2-5): GAGVSQSPRYKVAKRGQDVALRCDPISGHVSLFWYQQALGQGPEFLTYFQNEAQLDKSGLPSDRFFAERPEGSVSTLKIQRTQQEDSAVYLCASSRDVPFRETQYFGPGTRLLVL.

This sequence joins TRBV4-2 and TRBJ1-2, with unresolved D. Germline lookup yields CDR1 LGHNA and CDR2 YNFKEQ. This CDR3 contains 15 residues. Between the trimmed V and J ends, which lost 0 bases and 3 bases, there was a span of 11 bases. The CDR3 DNA is TGTGCCAGCAGCCAAGATAGGAGCGTATACTATGGCTACACCTTC. Translating it yields CASSQDRSVYYGYTF.

This clonotype was seen many times. This chain connects TRBV4-2 to TRBJ2-7; 12 bases map to TRBD2. CDR1 and CDR2 (germline): LGHNA, YNFKEQ. This CDR3 has 16 residues. The V segment lost 0 bases and the J segment 3 bases; nucleotides outside the gene matches: 3. The CDR3: CASSQDRGLAGYEQYF. In nucleotides, the CDR3 is TGTGCCAGCAGCCAAGATAGGGGACTAGCGGGCTACGAGCAGTACTTC.

The chain carries TRBV5-1 and TRBJ2-5, with 8 positions matching TRBD1. From germline, CDR1 is SGHRS and CDR2 YFSETQ. V gave up 0 bases and J gave up 4 bases; unmatched junction bases: 8. The CDR3 has 16 residues. CDR3: CASSLAPSQGGETQYF. In DNA form, the CDR3 reads TGCGCCAGCAGCTTGGCTCCCTCACAGGGGGGAGAGACCCAGTACTTC.

This clonotype was detected many times. The rearrangement joins TRBV12-3 or TRBV12-4 to TRBJ2-3, with 7 bases aligning to TRBD2. The CDR3 sequence is 15 residues long. J lost 2 bases, V lost 6 bases, and 8 bases had no gene match. CDR3 protein: CASRRVTSATDTQYF. The CDR3 DNA follows: TGTGCCAGCAGGCGGGTAACTAGCGCCACAGATACGCAGTATTTT.

A few counts support this clonotype. Germline is not matched at one junction end, which may reflect a read error. V usage is TRBV7-7 and J usage is TRBJ2-2; no clear D gene. Germline CDR1 and CDR2: SSHAT and FNYEAQ (reference sequence). There are 13 residues in the CDR3. In DNA, the CDR3 is TGTGCTAGCAGCTTAGGAGAGGCGGGGGAGCTGTTTTTT. Its protein is CASSLGEAGELFF.

The DNA of the CDR3 is TGTGCCAGCTCACATAGAGTTGGGACTAGCGTTAAAGGGTCCTACAATGAGCAGTTCTTC. As protein: CASSHRVGTSVKGSYNEQFF. The gene calls are TRBV18 and TRBJ2-1; TRBD2 aligns across 10 bases. This CDR3 contains 20 residues. Germline CDR1 is KGHSH and CDR2 is LQKENI. The V segment lost 4 bases and the J segment 1 base; nucleotides outside the gene matches: 16.